A selection of T cell receptor beta chains follows, all from one sample in a study of OX40 agonist ivuxolimab in advanced cancers. Data came from immunoSEQ multiplex PCR; TCRdb stores just in-frame clones and leaves some out. Of 94,000 or so clones in the sample, under 85% were seen once. Sample: CD4+ or CD8+ T cells sorted from blood, taken in a trial of the OX40 agonist ivuxolimab. The receptor set was obtained from an adult with an advanced solid tumor such as melanoma, head and neck, liver or kidney cancer. The CDR3 runs from the conserved cysteine through the conserved F or W. The D gene is left open where the match is weak. Rows may omit the clone size; those that give it use once, few, many or a size class.

TRBJ2-4,-,TRBV2,-,TGTGCCAGCAGTGGGCGCTCTACCAAAAACATTCAGTACTTC,CASSGRSTKNIQYF
TRBJ1-2,-,TRBV7-9,-,TGTGCCAGCAGCCCGAGGCTAAGAGGAGGCTACACCTTC,CASSPRLRGGYTF
TRBJ1-5,-,TRBV7-3,-,TGTGCCAGCAGCTTAGAGGAGGGGACGATTCAGCCCCAGCATTTT,CASSLEEGTIQPQHF
TRBJ2-7,-,TRBV7-8,-,TGTGCCAGCAGCTTAGCGCACGGTACCCACGAGCAGTACTTC,CASSLAHGTHEQYF
TRBJ2-6,TRBD1,TRBV19,once,TGTGCCAGCCACGACAGGGCCTCTGGGGCCAACGTCCTGACTTTC,CASHDRASGANVLTF
TRBJ2-5,-,TRBV5-1,-,TGCGCCAGCAGTTTTTTCTACCAGGAGGCCACAGAGACCCAGTACTTC,CASSFFYQEATETQYF
TRBJ2-3,-,TRBV5-6,-,TGTGCCAGCAGCTTAACCCCCAACACAGATACGCAGTATTTT,CASSLTPNTDTQYF
TRBJ1-6,-,TRBV6-7,-,TGTGCCAGCAGTTACTCGATTTCCCCTCGGGGGGGTAATTCACCCCTCCACTTT,CASSYSISPRGGNSPLHF
TRBJ1-1,TRBD1,TRBV23-1,-,TGCGCCAGCAGTCAAAGGGACAGGGCTTCCCTTGAGGACACTGAAGCTTTCTTT,CASSQRDRASLEDTEAFF
TRBJ1-2,-,TRBV25-1,-,TGTGCCACCCGTGACCGAGGGCCCATCTATGGCTACACCTTC,CATRDRGPIYGYTF
TRBJ2-3,TRBD2,TRBV7-2,-,TGTGCCAGCAGCCAGGTAGCGGGGGGAGATACGCAGTATTTT,CASSQVAGGDTQYF
TRBJ2-2,-,TRBV6-6,-,TGTGCCAGCAGCCCCCTGGACACCGGGGAGCTGTTTTTT,CASSPLDTGELFF
TRBJ1-1,-,TRBV28,-,TGTGCCAGCAGTGGGGCCGAGGAAAGAGAGGCTTTCTTT,CASSGAEEREAFF
TRBJ1-5,TRBD1,TRBV30,-,TGTGCCTGGAGTGACACCACAGGGGGCGCGGCTCAGCCCCAGCATTTT,CAWSDTTGGAAQPQHF
TRBJ2-5,-,TRBV19,-,TGTGCCAGTAGTATCAGCAGGGTTGAGACCCAGTACTTC,CASSISRVETQYF
TRBJ2-1,-,TRBV2,-,TGTGCCAGCAAACAGACCACCACCAATGAGCAGTTCTTC,CASKQTTTNEQFF
TRBJ1-4,-,TRBV29-1,-,TGCAGCGTTGAGGACCTTAATGAAAAACTGTTTTTT,CSVEDLNEKLFF
TRBJ1-5,-,TRBV6-5,-,TGTGCCAGCAGTCCGGACAGTTATAGCAATCAGCCCCAGCATTTT,CASSPDSYSNQPQHF
TRBJ1-6,TRBD1,TRBV5-1,few,TGCGCCAGCAGCCCTGGACAGGGATCTTCACCCCTCCACTTT,CASSPGQGSSPLHF
TRBJ2-7,TRBD1,TRBV7-9,-,TGTGCCAGCAGCTTCTCCTTCCGGGACAGGTCCTACGAGCAGTACTTC,CASSFSFRDRSYEQYF